This T cell receptor beta chain was retrieved from a study of cytomegalovirus exposure and HLA in healthy donors. Overall study findings and caveats: Reportedly, diagnosis of cytomegalovirus status by the classifier showed high specificity and sensitivity. CMV serostatus was the sole immune exposure data available. Among the sequence variants, a highly shared cluster was likely an artifact of sequencing.

The PCR employed 60 Vbeta primers together with 13 Jbeta primers. Profiling relied on immunoSEQ multiplex PCR, and the TCRdb table lists in-frame clones only, not all of them. Of about 170,000 clones in the sample, approximately 78% are singletons; the top ten hold about 0.89%. V was clipped by 3 bases and J by 4 bases, with 6 bases between them. CDR3 size: 12 residues. Germline CDR1 is MDHEN and CDR2 is SYDVKM. Concerning this clone: Its antigen is unknown.

This chain joins TRBV28 and TRBJ1-2; the D is unclear. Sequencing was done on a sample of PBMCs. The receptor's source is a girl aged 2 to 10 in good health and CMV-seropositive. The CDR3 nucleotides read TGTGCCAGCAGTTTGAAGAGCTATGGCTACACCTTC. Translating gives CASSLKSYGYTF.